This TCR beta chain is from a study of T cell changes during pregnancy in multiple sclerosis (dated by TCRdb to 2018 to 2020). Describing the broader study: In women with multiple sclerosis, the researchers looked at how the T cell repertoire shifted as pregnancy progressed.

With respect to this clone: The antigen it recognizes is unknown. No base-level quality is on record; no much larger clone is a single base apart.

Receptors were amplified or captured by the immunoSEQ multiplex PCR assay. TCRdb took this table from immuneACCESS and kept in-frame rearrangements with V and J called. Such tables lack part of the clones; where checked against another copy, unresolved V genes explain under half of the gap, and the rest is unexplained. The sample table contains about 40,000 clones; only one count was recorded for around 94% of them. Around 1.6% of the sample is held by the ten biggest clonotypes. The CDR3 goes from the cysteine to the phenylalanine over 15 residues. The kept DNA is CDR3 alone, 45 bases in frame from the first base. CDR1 is given as SGHNT and CDR2 as YENEEA, both from the germline V gene.

The clonotype was recovered from a female donor with multiple sclerosis, enrolled in a pregnancy study. The sequenced sample was peripheral blood, obtained in the third trimester of pregnancy. Rearrangement joined TRBV11-3 to TRBJ2-5, and TRBD1 matches 10 of the central bases. The last part of the DNA fits TRBJ2-7 better; the J call may be wrong. The CDR3 region: CASSERDRGRREQYF. The nucleotide sequence reads TGTGCCAGCAGCGAACGGGACAGGGGACGGCGCGAGCAGTACTTC.